What follows is one T cell receptor beta chain and its context. The record originates from a study of CD8+CD57+ T cells in acquired aplastic anemia. Looking at the study overall: Sorted CD4+ and CD8+ cells gave a mean 3.2 ug DNA, range about 0.19 to 27.4 ug.

The template used for profiling TCR beta VDJ and CDR3 was genomic DNA. TCRdb analysed the reads with MiXCR anew, one entry per CDR3 protein. This sample has roughly 98,000 distinct CDR3 sequences, with around 68% found just once. Germline lookup yields CDR1 SNHLY and CDR2 FYNNEI. The CDR3 consists of 15 residues. V shed 8 bases and J shed 7 bases, with 18 bases lying between them. The sequenced patients had an expansion of CD8+CD57+ cells seen by flow cytometry. Blood samples were obtained from patients who had received no prior therapy. Sequencing was performed on sorted CD4+, CD8+, or CD8+CD57+ T cells (not recorded which) from PBMCs. The sequence derives from a human donor with aplastic anemia. The J gene is TRBJ1-6, the V gene TRBV2, with D perhaps matching TRBD1 (5 bases). Here the CDR3 DNA reads TGTGCCAGCGAGGGGTACGGGGATGGGAATTCACCCCTCCACTTT. Translated: CASEGYGDGNSPLHF.